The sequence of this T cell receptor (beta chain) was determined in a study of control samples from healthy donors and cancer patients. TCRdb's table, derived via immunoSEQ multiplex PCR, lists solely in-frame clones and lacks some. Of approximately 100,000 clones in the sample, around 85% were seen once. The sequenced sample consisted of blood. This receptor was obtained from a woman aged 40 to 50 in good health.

The CDR3 here is CASHPRWVLGANVLTF. The CDR3 DNA follows: TGTGCCAGTCATCCTCGCTGGGTCCTTGGGGCCAACGTCCTGACTTTC. The chain is built from TRBV5-6 and TRBJ2-6, with D unclear. Trimming took off 8 bases at V and 3 bases at J, with 18 bases between the two ends. Germline V lookup: CDR1 SGHDT, CDR2 YYEEEE. The CDR3 contains 16 residues.